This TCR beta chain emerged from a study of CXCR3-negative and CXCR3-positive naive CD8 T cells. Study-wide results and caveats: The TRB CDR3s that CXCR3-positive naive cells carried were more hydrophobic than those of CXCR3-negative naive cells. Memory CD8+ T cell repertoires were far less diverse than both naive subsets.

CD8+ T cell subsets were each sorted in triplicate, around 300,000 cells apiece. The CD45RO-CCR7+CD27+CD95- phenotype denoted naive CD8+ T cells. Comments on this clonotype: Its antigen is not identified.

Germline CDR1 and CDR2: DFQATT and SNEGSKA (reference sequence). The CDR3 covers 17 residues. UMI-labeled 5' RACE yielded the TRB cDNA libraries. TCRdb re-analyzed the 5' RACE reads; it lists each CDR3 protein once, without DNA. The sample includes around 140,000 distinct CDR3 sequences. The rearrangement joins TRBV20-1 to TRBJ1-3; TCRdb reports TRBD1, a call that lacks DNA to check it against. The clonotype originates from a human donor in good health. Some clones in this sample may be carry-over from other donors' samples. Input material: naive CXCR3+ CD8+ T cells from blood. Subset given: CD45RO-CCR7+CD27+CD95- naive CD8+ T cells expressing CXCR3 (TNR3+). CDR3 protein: CSARGSPRQGAGNTIYF.